This is a list of T cell receptor beta chains from one sample in a study of shared clonotypes between healthy human individuals. The data were produced by immunoSEQ multiplex PCR, yet TCRdb's version contains in-frame clones alone and is incomplete. The sample carries over a million clones, around 78% recorded once. Sequenced: memory CD4+ T cells from PBMCs. The source of these receptors is a young man in good health. Some clones in this sample may be carry-over from other donors' samples. The conserved cysteine and the conserved F or W are not part of the CDR3 here. Size tells how often a clone was seen (once, few, many) or the class of an expanded clone, and some rows leave it out.

V	size	J	CDR3
TRBV11-1	.	TRBJ2-1	ASSQDYGYNEQF
TRBV7-8	.	TRBJ1-1	ASSLAYGGTDFGTEAF
TRBV27	.	TRBJ2-3	ASSFQYTDTQY
TRBV5-1	.	TRBJ1-5	ASSLGPASNQPQH
TRBV5-8	.	TRBJ1-1	ASSRGGADTEAF
TRBV27	once	TRBJ1-5	ASSSLTHKNWIQPQH
TRBV5-4	.	TRBJ2-2	ASSHNRGATGELF
TRBV18	.	TRBJ1-1	ASSPPIQNTEAF
TRBV5-6	.	TRBJ2-1	ASSFRGLRTNEQF
TRBV5-1	.	TRBJ1-2	ASSLLAGTSYGYT
TRBV30	.	TRBJ1-2	AWSRGWNYGYT
TRBV28	.	TRBJ2-1	AIDSREGSYNEQF
TRBV15	many	TRBJ2-1	ATSREGLAGGPRSYNEQF
TRBV6-5	.	TRBJ2-7	ASSYSMGVAEQY